This T cell receptor beta chain was sequenced in a study of neurological immune-mediated disorders. TCRdb passed the 5' RACE reads through MiXCR, listing each CDR3 protein once. The sample has about 58,000 distinct CDR3 sequences, about 2.5% seen once. With 7 bases removed from V and 4 bases from J, the gap between germline ends came to 13 bases. The CDR3 covers 12 residues. Germline CDR1 and CDR2: DFQATT and SNEGSKA (reference sequence). This clonotype has a count of ten or more. V gene TRBV20-1 combines with J gene TRBJ1-2; D is unclear. What was sequenced was PBMCs. The clonotype comes from a man over 45 with multiple sclerosis. CDR3 DNA: TGCAGTGTAGGGCCCGAGGTCTATGGCTACACCTTC. Protein product: CSVGPEVYGYTF.